These 18 T cell receptor beta chains originate from one sample sequenced in a study of T-cell reconstitution after alpha-beta-depleted transplantation in children (dated by TCRdb to the mid-2010s). Read against the paper, the sample's treatment or condition label means: allogeneic hematopoietic cell transplantation with graft depleted of TCRalphabeta T cells and CD19 B cells. The library was generated by PCR. Sequencing relied on an Illumina HiSeq 2500. TCR libraries were prepared with molecular barcoding, using unique molecular identifiers to normalize TCRbeta repertoire quantification. The raw public data were reprocessed by TCRdb itself: fastp quality trimming at Q25, MiXCR clonotype calling, in-frame beta chains only. Under each unique CDR3 protein, matching rows form one entry showing the most common genes and DNA. The sample table records roughly 120,000 distinct CDR3 sequences; 23% of these occur just once. The ten largest clones represent about 11% of the sample.

Here the sequenced sample was PBMCs, mostly from graft donor cells, taken 180 days after TCRalphabeta/CD19-depleted stem cell transplant. These receptors all come from a male patient aged 2-15 years who had a stem cell transplant for chronic granulomatous disease, so the T cells may come from the graft donor.

CDR3 bases: TGTGCCAGCAGCGATCAAGGGACAGGTATCAACGAGCAGTACTTC. It yields the protein CASSDQGTGINEQYF. V gene TRBV7-6 combines with J gene TRBJ2-7; 8 bases align to TRBD1. The V and J ends lost 5 bases and 5 bases, in that order; junction bases with no gene match: 11. The CDR3 totals 15 residues. Germline lookup yields CDR1 SGHVS and CDR2 FNYEAQ.

The chain links TRBV5-1 to TRBJ2-3; D unresolved. The germline gives CDR1 SGHRS, CDR2 YFSETQ. Between the trimmed V and J ends, which lost 4 bases and 2 bases, there was a span of 8 bases. The CDR3 consists of 13 residues. The DNA for the CDR3 is TGCGCCAGCAGCCCGCGTTACACAGATACGCAGTATTTT. Translation gives CASSPRYTDTQYF. Combining the CDR3 with reference TRBV5-1 and TRBJ2-3 gives the whole variable domain KAGVTQTPRYLIKTRGQQVTLSCSPISGHRSVSWYQQTPGQGLQFLFEYFSETQRNKGNFPGRFSGRQFSNSRSEMNVSTLELGDSALYLCASSPRYTDTQYFGPGTRLTVL.

There are a few counts of this clonotype. This sequence joins TRBV12-3 or TRBV12-4 and TRBJ2-7; 7 nucleotides align to TRBD2. The V gene end was trimmed by 6 bases and the J gene end by 2 bases; junction bases not matched to a gene: 7. The CDR3 is 14 residues long. CDR3 protein: CASSRRTSAYEQYF. The CDR3 DNA is TGTGCCAGCAGCCGGCGGACTAGTGCCTACGAGCAGTACTTC.

CDR3 residues: CASRAGTGVNQPQHF. CDR3 nucleotides: TGTGCCAGCAGAGCCGGGACAGGGGTTAATCAGCCCCAGCATTTT. The chain links TRBV2 to TRBJ1-5; 10 bases map to TRBD1. Trimming took 6 bases from V and 4 from J; bases not matched to a gene: 6. The CDR3 covers 15 residues. The germline V gene encodes CDR1 SNHLY and CDR2 FYNNEI.

This clonotype was found a few times. V and J are TRBV28 and TRBJ2-1; D may be TRBD2 (6 bases). Germline V gene lookup returns CDR1 MDHEN and CDR2 SYDVKM. Trimming shortened V by 2 bases and J by 6 bases, and 14 bases separated the two germline ends. The CDR3 consists of 15 residues. For the CDR3, the DNA is TGTGCCAGCAGTTTAGCGGGGAGTGGGGGCAATGAGCAGTTCTTC. Amino acid sequence: CASSLAGSGGNEQFF.

The chain employs TRBV5-1 and TRBJ2-1; 8 nucleotides align to TRBD2. The CDR3 is made up of 15 amino acids. Germline V lookup: CDR1 SGHRS, CDR2 YFSETQ. The junction had 8 bases not matched to a gene; V was cut back by 2 bases and J by 7 bases. For the CDR3, the DNA is TGCGCCAGCAGCTTTGATAGCGGGATGGGGAATGAGCAGTTCTTC. It codes for CASSFDSGMGNEQFF. Looking up the rest from reference TRBV5-1 and TRBJ2-1 gives the full variable domain: KAGVTQTPRYLIKTRGQQVTLSCSPISGHRSVSWYQQTPGQGLQFLFEYFSETQRNKGNFPGRFSGRQFSNSRSEMNVSTLELGDSALYLCASSFDSGMGNEQFFGPGTRLTVL.

V gene TRBV28 combines with J gene TRBJ2-1; no clear D gene. Per germline, CDR1 MDHEN and CDR2 SYDVKM. The CDR3 is made up of 15 amino acids. V lost 2 bases to trimming and J lost 7 bases, with 15 bases between them. CDR3 nucleotides: TGTGCCAGCAGTTTAGACAATAGGGTGGGGAATGAGCAGTTCTTC. Protein sequence: CASSLDNRVGNEQFF.

This clonotype was counted many times. J is TRBJ2-1 and V is TRBV10-3, with 7 bases identical to TRBD2. This CDR3 region has 15 residues. Per the germline V gene, CDR1 is ENHRY and CDR2 is SYGVKD. The ends lost 8 bases at V and 5 bases at J; junction bases unmatched: 12. This CDR3 is CAIGSGTTPNNEQFF. CDR3 coding DNA: TGTGCCATCGGATCCGGGACTACCCCGAACAATGAGCAGTTCTTC.

The genes are TRBV7-2 and TRBJ1-6; no clear D gene. Between the trimmed V and J ends, which lost 1 base and 9 bases, there was a span of 7 bases. From germline, CDR1 is SGHTA and CDR2 FQGNSA. The CDR3 has 13 residues. The CDR3 here is CASSLVGGSPLHF. In DNA form, the CDR3 reads TGTGCCAGCAGCTTAGTAGGAGGTTCACCCCTCCACTTT.

In its sample, this clonotype was seen many times. This rearrangement joins TRBV6-5 to TRBJ1-5; 7 bases are shared with TRBD1. The CDR3 loop spans 13 amino acids. The V segment lost 5 bases and the J segment 7 bases; nucleotides outside the gene matches: 5. Germline V gene sequence: CDR1 MNHEY, CDR2 SVGAGI. CDR3 in DNA: TGTGCCAGCAGTACAGGGGTTCAGCAGCCCCAGCATTTT. It specifies CASSTGVQQPQHF.

The chain links TRBV5-1 to TRBJ2-7; 7 bases map to TRBD1. V lost 4 bases to trimming and J lost 0 bases; unmatched junction nucleotides: 10. The V gene's germline CDR1 is SGHRS and CDR2 YFSETQ. The CDR3 is 16 amino acids. This CDR3 reads CASSRGTGASSYEQYF. CDR3 DNA: TGCGCCAGCAGCCGAGGTACAGGGGCGAGCTCCTACGAGCAGTACTTC.

This clonotype has at least ten counts. The V and J genes are TRBV5-1 and TRBJ1-1; TRBD1 matches at 10 bases. V gave up 5 bases and J gave up 3 bases; unmatched junction bases: 4. The CDR3 has 14 amino acids. Germline CDR1 reads SGHRS; CDR2 reads YFSETQ. CDR3 protein: CASSKDRGHTEAFF. As DNA, the CDR3 is TGCGCCAGCAGTAAAGACAGGGGGCACACTGAAGCTTTCTTT.

V usage is TRBV7-2 and J usage is TRBJ2-7; TRBD2 matches 8 bases. After removal of 1 base from V and 4 bases from J, the junction contained 9 bases not matched to a gene. The CDR3 sequence is 16 residues long. Germline V gene lookup returns CDR1 SGHTA and CDR2 FQGNSA. CDR3 loop: CASSLDVAGGGYEQYF. The DNA of the CDR3 is TGTGCCAGCAGCTTAGATGTGGCGGGAGGAGGGTACGAGCAGTACTTC.

This clonotype has at least ten counts. V and J are TRBV27 and TRBJ1-1; D is ambiguous. Germline loops: CDR1 MNHEY, CDR2 SMNVEV (reference sequence). Between the trimmed V and J ends, which lost 5 bases and 2 bases, there was a span of 9 bases. The CDR3 consists of 13 residues. Here the CDR3 DNA reads TGTGCCAGCAGTCCCCTCTATAACACTGAAGCTTTCTTT. Amino acid sequence: CASSPLYNTEAFF.

As concerns this clonotype: One end of the junction varies from germline; a read error may be responsible. V and J are TRBV20-1 and TRBJ2-7; D possibly corresponds to TRBD2 (5 bases). The CDR3 sequence is 16 residues long. CDR1 and CDR2 from the germline V gene are DFQATT and SNEGSKA (reference sequence). CDR3 DNA: TGCTGTGCTAGAGATTTAAAGATGGGGAGCTCCTACGAGCAGTACTTC. It yields the protein CCARDLKMGSSYEQYF.

In its sample, this clonotype was seen a few times. This chain uses TRBV7-8 with TRBJ2-5, with TRBD1 matching over 7 bases. Germline CDR1 is SGHVS and CDR2 is FQNEAQ. This CDR3 spans 16 amino acids. Germline trimming cut 5 bases from V and 1 base from J; bases unmatched to any gene: 10. In nucleotides, the CDR3 is TGTGCCAGCAGCCCCACCCACGGGACAGTCCAAGAGACCCAGTACTTC. Encoded protein: CASSPTHGTVQETQYF.

Many counts were recorded for this clonotype. The gene calls are TRBV7-8 and TRBJ2-2; D is uncertain. V lost 6 bases to trimming and J lost 5 bases, with 10 bases between them. Germline V gene sequence: CDR1 SGHVS, CDR2 FQNEAQ. This CDR3 comprises 13 residues. The DNA for the CDR3 is TGTGCCAGCAGTCGGTACGGGACCGGGGAGCTGTTTTTT. Translating it yields CASSRYGTGELFF.

This clonotype has at least ten counts. The chain carries TRBV27 and TRBJ1-3; D unclear. Germline CDR1 and CDR2: MNHEY and SMNVEV (reference sequence). Between the trimmed V and J ends, which lost 2 bases and 2 bases, there was a span of 13 bases. The CDR3 consists of 16 residues. CDR3 bases: TGTGCCAGCAGTTTAGTAGGCCCCGCGGCTGGAAACACCATATATTTT. This encodes CASSLVGPAAGNTIYF.